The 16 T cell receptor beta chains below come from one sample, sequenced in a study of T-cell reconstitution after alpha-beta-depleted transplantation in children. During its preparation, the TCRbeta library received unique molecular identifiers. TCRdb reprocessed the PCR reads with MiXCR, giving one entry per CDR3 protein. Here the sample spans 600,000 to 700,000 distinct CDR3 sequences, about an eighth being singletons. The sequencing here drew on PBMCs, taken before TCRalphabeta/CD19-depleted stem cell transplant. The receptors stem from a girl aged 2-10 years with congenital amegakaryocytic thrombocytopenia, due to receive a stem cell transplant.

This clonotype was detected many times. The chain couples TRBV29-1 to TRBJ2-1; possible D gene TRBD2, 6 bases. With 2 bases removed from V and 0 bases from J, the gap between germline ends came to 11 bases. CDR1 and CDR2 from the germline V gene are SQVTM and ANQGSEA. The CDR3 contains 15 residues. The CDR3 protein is CSVEYSGSSYNEQFF. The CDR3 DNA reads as TGCAGCGTTGAATATTCCGGGAGCTCCTACAATGAGCAGTTCTTC.

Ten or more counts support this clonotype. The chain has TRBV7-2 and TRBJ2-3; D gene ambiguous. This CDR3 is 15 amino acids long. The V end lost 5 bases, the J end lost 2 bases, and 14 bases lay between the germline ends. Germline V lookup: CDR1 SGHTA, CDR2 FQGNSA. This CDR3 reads CASSPTRGSTDTQYF. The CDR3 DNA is TGTGCCAGCAGCCCAACTCGCGGCTCCACAGATACGCAGTATTTT. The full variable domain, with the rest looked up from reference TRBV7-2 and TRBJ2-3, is GAGVSQSPSNKVTEKGKDVELRCDPISGHTALYWYRQSLGQGLEFLIYFQGNSAPDKSGLPSDRFSAERTGGSVSTLTIQRTQQEDSAVYLCASSPTRGSTDTQYFGPGTRLTVL.

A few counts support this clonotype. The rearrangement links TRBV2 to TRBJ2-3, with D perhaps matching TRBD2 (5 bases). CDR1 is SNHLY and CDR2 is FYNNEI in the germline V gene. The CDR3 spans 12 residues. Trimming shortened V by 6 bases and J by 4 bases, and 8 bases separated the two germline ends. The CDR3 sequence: CASSGLADTQYF. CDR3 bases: TGTGCCAGCAGCGGACTTGCAGATACGCAGTATTTT.

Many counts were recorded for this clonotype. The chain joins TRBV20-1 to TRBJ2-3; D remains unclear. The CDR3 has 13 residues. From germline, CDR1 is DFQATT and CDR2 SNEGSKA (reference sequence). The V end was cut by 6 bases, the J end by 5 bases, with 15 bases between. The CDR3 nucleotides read TGCAGTGCCAAACCTCCTGGGGTAGATACGCAGTATTTT. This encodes CSAKPPGVDTQYF.

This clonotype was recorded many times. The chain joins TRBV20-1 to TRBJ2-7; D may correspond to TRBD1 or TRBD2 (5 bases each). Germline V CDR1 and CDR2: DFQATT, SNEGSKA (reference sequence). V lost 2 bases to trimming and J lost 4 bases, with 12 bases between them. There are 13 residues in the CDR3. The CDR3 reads CSARWGLGYEQYF. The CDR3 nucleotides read TGCAGTGCTAGATGGGGGTTAGGGTACGAGCAGTACTTC.

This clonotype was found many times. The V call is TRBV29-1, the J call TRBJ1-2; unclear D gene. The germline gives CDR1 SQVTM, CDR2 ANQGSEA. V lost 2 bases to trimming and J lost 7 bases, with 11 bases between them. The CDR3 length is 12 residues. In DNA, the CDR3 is TGCAGCGTTGAAAACCGACTTTTTGGCTACACCTTC. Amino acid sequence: CSVENRLFGYTF.

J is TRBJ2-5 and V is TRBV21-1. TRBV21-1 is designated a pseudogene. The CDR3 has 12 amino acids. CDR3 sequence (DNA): TGTGCCAGCAGCATATGCGGAGCGACCCAGTACTTC. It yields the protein CASSICGATQYF.

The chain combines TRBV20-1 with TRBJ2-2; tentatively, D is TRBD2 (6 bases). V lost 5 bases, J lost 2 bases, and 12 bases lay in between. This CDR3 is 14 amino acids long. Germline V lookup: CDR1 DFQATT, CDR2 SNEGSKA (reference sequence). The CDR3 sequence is CSAGDSFNTGELFF. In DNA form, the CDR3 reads TGCAGTGCTGGGGACTCCTTCAACACCGGGGAGCTGTTTTTT.

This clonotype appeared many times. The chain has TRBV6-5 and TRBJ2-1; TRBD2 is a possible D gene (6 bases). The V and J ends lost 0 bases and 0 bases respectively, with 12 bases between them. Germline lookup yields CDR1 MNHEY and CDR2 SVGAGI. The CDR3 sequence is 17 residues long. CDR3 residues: CASSYSVREISYNEQFF. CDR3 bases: TGTGCCAGCAGTTACTCGGTCCGGGAGATCTCCTACAATGAGCAGTTCTTC.

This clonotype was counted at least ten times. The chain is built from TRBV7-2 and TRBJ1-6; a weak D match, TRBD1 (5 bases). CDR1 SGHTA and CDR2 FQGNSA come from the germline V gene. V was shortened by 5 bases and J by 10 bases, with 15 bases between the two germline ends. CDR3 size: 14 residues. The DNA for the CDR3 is TGTGCCAGCAGCGTTTTCAGGGTAGAATCACCCCTCCACTTT. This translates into CASSVFRVESPLHF.

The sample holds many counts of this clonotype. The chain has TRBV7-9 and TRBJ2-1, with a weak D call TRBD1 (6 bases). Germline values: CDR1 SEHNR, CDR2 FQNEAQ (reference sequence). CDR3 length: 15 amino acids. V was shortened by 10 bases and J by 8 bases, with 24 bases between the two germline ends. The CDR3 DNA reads TGTGCCACCCCCACCAAGGGGGAGATAGAGCATGAGCAGTTCTTC. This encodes CATPTKGEIEHEQFF.

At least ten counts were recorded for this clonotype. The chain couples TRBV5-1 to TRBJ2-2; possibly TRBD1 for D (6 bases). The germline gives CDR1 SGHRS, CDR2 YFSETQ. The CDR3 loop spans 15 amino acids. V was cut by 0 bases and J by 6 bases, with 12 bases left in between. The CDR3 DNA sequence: TGCGCCAGCAGCTTGGGTCAGGGGATAGCCGGGGAGCTGTTTTTT. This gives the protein CASSLGQGIAGELFF.

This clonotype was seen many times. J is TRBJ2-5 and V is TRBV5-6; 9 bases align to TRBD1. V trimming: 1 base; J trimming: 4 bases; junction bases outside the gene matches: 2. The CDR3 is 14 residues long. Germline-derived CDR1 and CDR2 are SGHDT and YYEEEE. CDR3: CASSLYRGRETQYF. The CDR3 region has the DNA TGTGCCAGCAGCTTGTACAGGGGGCGAGAGACCCAGTACTTC.

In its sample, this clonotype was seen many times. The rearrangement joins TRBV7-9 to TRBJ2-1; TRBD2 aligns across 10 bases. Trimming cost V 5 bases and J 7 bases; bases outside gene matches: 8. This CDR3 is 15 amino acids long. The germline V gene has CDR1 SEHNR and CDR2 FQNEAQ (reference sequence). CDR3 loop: CASSTPGLATNEQFF. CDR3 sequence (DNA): TGTGCCAGCAGCACACCGGGACTAGCGACGAATGAGCAGTTCTTC.

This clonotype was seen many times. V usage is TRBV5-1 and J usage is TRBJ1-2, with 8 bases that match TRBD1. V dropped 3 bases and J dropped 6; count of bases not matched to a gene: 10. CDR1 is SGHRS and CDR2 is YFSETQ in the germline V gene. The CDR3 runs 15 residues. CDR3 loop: CASSWPGQASNGYTF. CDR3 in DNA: TGCGCCAGCAGCTGGCCGGGACAGGCGTCAAATGGCTACACCTTC.

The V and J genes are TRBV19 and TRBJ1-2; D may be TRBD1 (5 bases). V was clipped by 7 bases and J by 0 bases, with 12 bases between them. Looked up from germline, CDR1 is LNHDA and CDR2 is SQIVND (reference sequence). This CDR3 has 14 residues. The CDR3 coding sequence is TGTGCCAGTACCCACGGGGGATCTAACTATGGCTACACCTTC. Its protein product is CASTHGGSNYGYTF.